The 16 T cell receptor beta chains listed next were all sequenced from one sample in a study of blood T cell repertoires in COVID-19. Assay used: immunoSEQ multiplex PCR; TCRdb lists only in-frame clones, some missing. The sample holds 260,000 or so clones, 88% seen once. Sequenced sample: peripheral blood. These receptors were taken from a man aged 18-30 years with active or convalescent COVID-19.

The chain employs TRBV7-2 and TRBJ2-1; D is ambiguous. The CDR3 covers 14 residues. CDR1 SGHTA and CDR2 FQGNSA come from the germline V gene. V lost 1 base and J lost 5, with 9 bases in between. CDR3 residues: CASSLGSEHNEQFF. CDR3 DNA sequence: TGTGCCAGCAGCTTAGGGTCGGAGCACAATGAGCAGTTCTTC.

The CDR3 bases are TGCGCCAGCAGCATCATTTCATTGGGAGGGGACCGGAGCTCCTACGAGCAGTACTTC. This codes for CASSIISLGGDRSSYEQYF. V gene TRBV4-1 combines with J gene TRBJ2-7; TRBD2 matches 7 bases. The CDR3 consists of 19 residues. Germline lookup yields CDR1 MGHRA and CDR2 YSYEKL. With 5 bases clipped from V and 0 bases from J, the junction kept 19 bases outside the gene matches.

CDR3 in amino acids: CASSFGGGYTF. The DNA of the CDR3 is TGTGCCAGCAGTTTCGGGGGTGGCTACACCTTC. V gene TRBV28 combines with J gene TRBJ1-2, with D maybe TRBD1 (5 bases). This CDR3 is built from 11 residues. Per the germline V gene, CDR1 is MDHEN and CDR2 is SYDVKM. V was cut by 3 bases and J by 7 bases, with 6 bases left in between.

The chain links TRBV4-1 to TRBJ1-1, with TRBD1 matching over 9 bases. J was trimmed by 6 bases and V by 0 bases; bases with no gene match: 5. The CDR3 is 15 amino acids. CDR1 MGHRA and CDR2 YSYEKL come from the germline V gene. The chain's CDR3 is CASSQEGTGYPEAFF. In DNA form, the CDR3 reads TGCGCCAGCAGCCAAGAGGGGACAGGGTACCCTGAAGCTTTCTTT.

The chain couples TRBV19 to TRBJ2-7; D gene uncertain. This CDR3 spans 15 amino acids. V was cut by 6 bases and J by 1 base, with 16 bases left in between. CDR1 and CDR2 from the germline V gene are LNHDA and SQIVND (reference sequence). The CDR3 bases are TGTGCCAGTAGCCGCCATTACAGTTCGTCCTACGAGCAGTACTTC. Protein product: CASSRHYSSSYEQYF.

The V call is TRBV12-5, the J call TRBJ2-3, with D unclear. V lost 6 bases and J lost 1, with 5 bases in between. The CDR3 runs 12 residues. The germline V gene has CDR1 LGHNT and CDR2 FRNRAP. The CDR3 protein is CASGSGTDTQYF. The CDR3, as DNA: TGTGCTAGTGGCTCGGGCACAGATACGCAGTATTTT.

The chain employs TRBV5-6 and TRBJ1-5; 8 bases fit TRBD1. The CDR3 consists of 15 residues. Per germline, CDR1 SGHDT and CDR2 YYEEEE. The trim removed 3 bases at V and 2 bases at J, leaving 4 bases unmatched. CDR3 DNA: TGTGCCAGCAGCTCGGCGGGACAGGGCAATCAGCCCCAGCATTTT. Its protein is CASSSAGQGNQPQHF.

The V gene is TRBV14, the J gene TRBJ2-1, with 9 bases fitting TRBD1. The germline V gene has CDR1 SGHDN and CDR2 FVKESK. The CDR3 sequence is 16 residues long. After removal of 2 bases from V and 1 base from J, the junction contained 3 bases not matched to a gene. CDR3 amino acids: CASSQIQGASYNEQFF. CDR3 sequence (DNA): TGTGCCAGCAGCCAAATACAGGGGGCGTCCTACAATGAGCAGTTCTTC.

The V call is TRBV2, the J call TRBJ2-1; 10 positions agree with TRBD1. This CDR3 is 14 amino acids long. V dropped 9 bases and J dropped 9; count of bases not matched to a gene: 11. Germline V gene data show CDR1 as SNHLY and CDR2 as FYNNEI. The CDR3 DNA follows: TGTGCCAGAAAGGGACAGGGGTATCCGGTTGAGCAGTTCTTC. As protein: CARKGQGYPVEQFF.

This clone showed up just once. The V and J genes are TRBV9 and TRBJ1-4; 7 bases are a match to TRBD1. The ends lost 0 bases at V and 0 bases at J; junction bases unmatched: 8. The CDR3 is 18 amino acids. CDR1 and CDR2 from the germline V gene are SGDLS and YYNGEE. The CDR3 region is CASSVARDRVTTNEKLFF. The CDR3 DNA follows: TGTGCCAGCAGCGTAGCTAGGGACAGAGTTACAACTAATGAAAAACTGTTTTTT.

The rearrangement joins TRBV18 to TRBJ2-2; D not resolved. The CDR3 contains 14 residues. The V and J ends lost 2 bases and 6 bases respectively, with 10 bases between them. Germline V CDR1 and CDR2: KGHSH, LQKENI. The CDR3 is CASSPGDGPGELFF. CDR3 coding DNA: TGTGCCAGCTCACCAGGAGACGGCCCCGGGGAGCTGTTTTTT.

The chain joins TRBV5-1 to TRBJ2-5; D remains ambiguous. V was pared by 0 bases and J by 2 bases, with 8 bases between. The germline V gene encodes CDR1 SGHRS and CDR2 YFSETQ. The CDR3 is 14 amino acids. This CDR3 reads CASSLERMQETQYF. The CDR3 DNA reads as TGCGCCAGCAGCTTGGAGAGGATGCAAGAGACCCAGTACTTC.

The chain joins TRBV7-2 to TRBJ2-5, with 8 bases that match TRBD1. V lost 2 bases, J lost 4 bases, and 12 bases stayed unmatched. Germline V gives CDR1 SGHTA, CDR2 FQGNSA. The CDR3 totals 17 residues. CDR3 sequence reads: CASSLSWTGMGLETQYF. The CDR3 DNA is TGTGCCAGCAGCTTATCCTGGACAGGGATGGGCTTAGAGACCCAGTACTTC.

J is TRBJ2-1 and V is TRBV4-2, with TRBD1 matching over 7 bases. The CDR3 is made up of 15 amino acids. V shed 5 bases, J shed 3 bases, and the junction held 7 bases outside the gene matches. The germline CDR1 and CDR2 sequences are LGHNA and YNFKEQ. CDR3: CASSSRDSGYNEQFF. The CDR3 coding sequence is TGTGCCAGCAGCTCCCGGGACAGTGGCTACAATGAGCAGTTCTTC.

The rearrangement joins TRBV5-1 to TRBJ2-1; D may be TRBD2 (6 bases). This CDR3 has 15 residues. Trimming removed 0 bases from V and 1 base from J, with 8 bases in between. The germline gives CDR1 SGHRS, CDR2 YFSETQ. CDR3 amino acids: CASSLDSGSYNEQFF. CDR3 nucleotides: TGCGCCAGCAGCTTGGACAGCGGGTCCTACAATGAGCAGTTCTTC.

J is TRBJ1-2 and V is TRBV6-1; D unresolved. V was shortened by 0 bases and J by 4 bases, with 9 bases between the two germline ends. There are 14 residues in the CDR3. Looked up from germline, CDR1 is MNHNS and CDR2 is SASEGT. The CDR3, as DNA: TGTGCCAGCAGTGAAGCCGTCTCTCTCTATGGCTACACCTTC. Translating it yields CASSEAVSLYGYTF.